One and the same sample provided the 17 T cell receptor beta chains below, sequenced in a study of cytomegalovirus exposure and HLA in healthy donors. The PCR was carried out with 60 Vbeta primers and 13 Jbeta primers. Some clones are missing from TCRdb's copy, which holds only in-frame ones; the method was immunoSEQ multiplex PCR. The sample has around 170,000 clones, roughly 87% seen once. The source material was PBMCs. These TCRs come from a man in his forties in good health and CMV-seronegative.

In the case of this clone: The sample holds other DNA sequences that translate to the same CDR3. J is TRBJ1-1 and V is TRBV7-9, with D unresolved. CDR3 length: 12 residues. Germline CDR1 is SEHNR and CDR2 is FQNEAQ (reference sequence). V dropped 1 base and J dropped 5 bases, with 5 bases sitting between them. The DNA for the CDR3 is TGTGCCAGCAGCTTAGACAGAACTGAAGCTTTCTTT. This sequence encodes CASSLDRTEAFF.

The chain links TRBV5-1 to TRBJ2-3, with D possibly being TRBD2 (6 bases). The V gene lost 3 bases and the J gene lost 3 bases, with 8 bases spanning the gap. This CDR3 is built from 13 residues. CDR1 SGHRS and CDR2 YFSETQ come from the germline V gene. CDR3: CASSSGETDTQYF. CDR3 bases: TGCGCCAGCAGCTCGGGAGAAACAGATACGCAGTATTTT.

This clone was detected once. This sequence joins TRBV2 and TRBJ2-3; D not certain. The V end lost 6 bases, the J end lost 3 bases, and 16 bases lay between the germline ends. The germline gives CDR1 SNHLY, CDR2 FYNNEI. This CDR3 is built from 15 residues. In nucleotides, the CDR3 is TGTGCCAGCAGATCAAGTTCGGTATTAACAGATACGCAGTATTTT. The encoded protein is CASRSSSVLTDTQYF.

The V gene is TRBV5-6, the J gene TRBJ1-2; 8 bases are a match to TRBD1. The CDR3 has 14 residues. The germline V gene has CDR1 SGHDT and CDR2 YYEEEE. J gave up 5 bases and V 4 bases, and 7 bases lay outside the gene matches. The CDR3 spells CASSIGTGRYGYTF. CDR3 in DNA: TGTGCCAGCAGCATAGGGACAGGACGATATGGCTACACCTTC.

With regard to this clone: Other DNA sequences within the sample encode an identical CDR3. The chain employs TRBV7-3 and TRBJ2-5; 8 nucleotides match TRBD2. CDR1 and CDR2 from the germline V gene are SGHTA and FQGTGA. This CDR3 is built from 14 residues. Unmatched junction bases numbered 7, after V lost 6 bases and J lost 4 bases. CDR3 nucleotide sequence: TGTGCCAGCAGTCTAAGCGGGAGAGGAGAGACCCAGTACTTC. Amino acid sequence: CASSLSGRGETQYF.

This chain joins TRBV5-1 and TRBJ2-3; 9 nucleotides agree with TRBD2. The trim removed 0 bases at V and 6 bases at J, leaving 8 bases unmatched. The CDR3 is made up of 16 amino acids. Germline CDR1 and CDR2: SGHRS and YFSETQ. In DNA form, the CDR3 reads TGCGCCAGCAGCTTGGACAAAGCGGGGGGCGGGGATACGCAGTATTTT. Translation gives CASSLDKAGGGDTQYF.

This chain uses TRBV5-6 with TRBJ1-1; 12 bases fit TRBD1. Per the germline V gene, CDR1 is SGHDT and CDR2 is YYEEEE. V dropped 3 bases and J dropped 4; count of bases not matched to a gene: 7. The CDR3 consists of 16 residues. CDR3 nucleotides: TGTGCCAGCAGCTCGCGTGGGACAGGGGGCGGCACTGAAGCTTTCTTT. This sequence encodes CASSSRGTGGGTEAFF. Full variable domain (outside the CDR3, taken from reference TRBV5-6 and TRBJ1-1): DAGVTQSPTHLIKTRGQQVTLRCSPKSGHDTVSWYQQALGQGPQFIFQYYEEEERQRGNFPDRFSGHQFPNYSSELNVNALLLGDSALYLCASSSRGTGGGTEAFFGQGTRLTVV.

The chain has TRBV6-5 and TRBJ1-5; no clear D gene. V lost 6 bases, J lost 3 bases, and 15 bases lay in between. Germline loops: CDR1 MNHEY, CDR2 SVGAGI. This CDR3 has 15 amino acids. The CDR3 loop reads CASSPGSPPNQPQHF. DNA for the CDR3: TGTGCCAGCAGCCCTGGTAGCCCCCCCAATCAGCCCCAGCATTTT.

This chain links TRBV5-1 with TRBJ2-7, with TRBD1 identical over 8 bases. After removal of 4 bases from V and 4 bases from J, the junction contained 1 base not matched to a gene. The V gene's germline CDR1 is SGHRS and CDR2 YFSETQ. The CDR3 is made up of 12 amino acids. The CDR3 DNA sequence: TGCGCCAGCAGCGGACAGGGTTACGAGCAGTACTTC. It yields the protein CASSGQGYEQYF.

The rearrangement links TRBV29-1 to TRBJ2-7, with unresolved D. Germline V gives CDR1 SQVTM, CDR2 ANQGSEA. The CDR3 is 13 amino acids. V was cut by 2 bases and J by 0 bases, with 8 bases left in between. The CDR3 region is CSVESRSSYEQYF. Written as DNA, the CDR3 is TGCAGCGTTGAAAGCCGAAGCTCCTACGAGCAGTACTTC.

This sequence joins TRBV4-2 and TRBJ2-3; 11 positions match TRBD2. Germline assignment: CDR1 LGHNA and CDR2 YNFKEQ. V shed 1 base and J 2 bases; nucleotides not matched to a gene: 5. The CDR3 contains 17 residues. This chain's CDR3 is CASSQGLAGILTDTQYF. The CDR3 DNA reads TGTGCCAGCAGCCAAGGACTAGCGGGGATACTCACAGATACGCAGTATTTT.

The CDR3 reads CASSNGYEQYF. The CDR3 region has the DNA TGTGCCAGCAGTAACGGGTACGAGCAGTACTTC. The chain combines TRBV7-2 with TRBJ2-7, with no clear D. The CDR3 contains 11 residues. Germline V gene lookup returns CDR1 SGHTA and CDR2 FQGNSA. V was trimmed by 6 bases and J by 4 bases, leaving 7 bases between them.

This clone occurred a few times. CDR3 protein: CASSEESRVGANTEAFF. DNA of the CDR3: TGTGCCAGCAGTGAAGAGTCCCGCGTAGGAGCAAACACTGAAGCTTTCTTT. V usage is TRBV25-1 and J usage is TRBJ1-1, with unresolved D. The CDR3 spans 17 residues. Between the trimmed V and J ends, which lost 2 bases and 2 bases, there was a span of 18 bases. The germline V gene has CDR1 MGHDK and CDR2 SYGVNS.

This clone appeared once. This chain's CDR3 is CASSQRGPSNEKLFF. The CDR3 DNA reads as TGCGCCAGCAGCCAGCGGGGACCGAGTAATGAAAAACTGTTTTTT. J is TRBJ1-4 and V is TRBV4-3, with D perhaps matching TRBD1 (5 bases). The CDR3 sequence is 15 residues long. Looked up from germline, CDR1 is LGHNA and CDR2 is YSLEER. Trimming removed 3 bases at V and 4 bases at J, with 12 bases between.

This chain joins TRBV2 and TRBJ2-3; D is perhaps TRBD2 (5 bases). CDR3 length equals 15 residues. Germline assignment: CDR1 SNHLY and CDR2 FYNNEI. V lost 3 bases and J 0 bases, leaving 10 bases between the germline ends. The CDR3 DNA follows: TGTGCCAGCAGTGACTCAGCGGCAAGCACAGATACGCAGTATTTT. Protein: CASSDSAASTDTQYF.

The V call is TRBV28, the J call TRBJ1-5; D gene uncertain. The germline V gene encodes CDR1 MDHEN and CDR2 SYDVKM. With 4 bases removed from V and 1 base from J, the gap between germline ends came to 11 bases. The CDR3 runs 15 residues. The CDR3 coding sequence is TGTGCCAGCAGTTCGGGGTGGCACAGCAATCAGCCCCAGCATTTT. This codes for CASSSGWHSNQPQHF.

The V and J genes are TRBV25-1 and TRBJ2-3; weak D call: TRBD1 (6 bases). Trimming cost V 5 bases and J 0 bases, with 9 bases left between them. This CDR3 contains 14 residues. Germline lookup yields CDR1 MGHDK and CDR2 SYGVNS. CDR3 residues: CASSQGGSTDTQYF. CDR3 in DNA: TGTGCCAGCAGTCAAGGGGGTAGCACAGATACGCAGTATTTT.